The rows below give T cell receptor beta chains drawn from one sample of a study of OX40 agonist ivuxolimab in advanced cancers. Profiled with immunoSEQ multiplex PCR; TCRdb holds only in-frame clones, not every one. The sample lists 65,000 to 70,000 clones; about 82% were seen once. The sequenced sample was CD4+ or CD8+ T cells sorted from blood, obtained in a trial of the OX40 agonist ivuxolimab. The receptors derive from an adult with an advanced solid tumor such as melanoma, head and neck, liver or kidney cancer. The CDR3 runs from the conserved cysteine through the conserved F or W. The D gene is left open where the match is weak. A row's size may be missing; if present it is once, few, many or a size class.

clone size: NA
V gene: TRBV7-2
J gene: TRBJ1-1
D gene: NA
CDR3 protein: CASSTPQGGGRTLNTEAFF
CDR3 DNA: TGTGCCAGCAGCACCCCTCAGGGTGGTGGAAGGACGCTGAACACTGAAGCTTTCTTT

clone size: NA
V gene: TRBV11-2
J gene: TRBJ2-5
D gene: TRBD2
CDR3 protein: CASSSIYSGRGETQYF
CDR3 DNA: TGTGCCAGCAGCTCTATCTATAGCGGGAGGGGAGAGACCCAGTACTTC

clone size: NA
V gene: TRBV2
J gene: TRBJ1-2
D gene: NA
CDR3 protein: CASSTTASRGYTF
CDR3 DNA: TGTGCCAGCAGTACCACAGCCAGCCGAGGCTACACCTTC

clone size: NA
V gene: TRBV9
J gene: TRBJ1-6
D gene: NA
CDR3 protein: CASSVDGSRSPLHF
CDR3 DNA: TGTGCCAGCAGCGTAGACGGATCGCGTTCACCCCTCCACTTT

clone size: NA
V gene: TRBV7-9
J gene: TRBJ2-7
D gene: TRBD1
CDR3 protein: CASSLDRDSYEQYF
CDR3 DNA: TGTGCCAGCAGCTTGGACAGGGACTCCTACGAGCAGTACTTC

clone size: NA
V gene: TRBV14
J gene: TRBJ1-1
D gene: NA
CDR3 protein: CASSQDAVSGAAFF
CDR3 DNA: TGTGCCAGCAGCCAAGATGCCGTTTCTGGGGCAGCTTTCTTT

clone size: NA
V gene: TRBV29-1
J gene: TRBJ2-2
D gene: NA
CDR3 protein: CSVEDRRRLNTGELFF
CDR3 DNA: TGCAGCGTTGAAGATCGGCGACGGTTGAACACCGGGGAGCTGTTTTTT

clone size: NA
V gene: TRBV7-5
J gene: TRBJ2-1
D gene: NA
CDR3 protein: CARSLSSYNEQFF
CDR3 DNA: TGTGCCAGAAGCTTGAGCTCCTACAATGAGCAGTTCTTC

clone size: NA
V gene: TRBV5-1
J gene: TRBJ1-4
D gene: NA
CDR3 protein: CASSTQASGNEKLFF
CDR3 DNA: TGCGCCAGCAGCACCCAAGCCTCCGGTAACGAAAAACTGTTTTTT

clone size: NA
V gene: TRBV2
J gene: TRBJ1-2
D gene: NA
CDR3 protein: CASRLQGTMDGYTF
CDR3 DNA: TGTGCCAGCAGGCTACAGGGAACCATGGATGGCTACACCTTC

clone size: once
V gene: TRBV6-5
J gene: TRBJ1-3
D gene: NA
CDR3 protein: CASSYDFSSGNTIYF
CDR3 DNA: TGTGCCAGCAGTTACGACTTCAGCTCTGGAAACACCATATATTTT

clone size: NA
V gene: TRBV18
J gene: TRBJ1-1
D gene: NA
CDR3 protein: CASSQSRPAGTEAFF
CDR3 DNA: TGTGCCAGCTCACAATCACGCCCGGCAGGGACTGAAGCTTTCTTT

clone size: NA
V gene: TRBV7-2
J gene: TRBJ2-1
D gene: TRBD1
CDR3 protein: CASSLRTGGYNEQFF
CDR3 DNA: TGTGCCAGCAGTCTACGGACAGGGGGTTACAATGAGCAGTTCTTC

clone size: NA
V gene: TRBV10-3
J gene: TRBJ1-2
D gene: TRBD1
CDR3 protein: CAIGGQGGYGYTF
CDR3 DNA: TGTGCCATCGGGGGACAGGGTGGCTATGGCTACACCTTC

clone size: NA
V gene: TRBV28
J gene: TRBJ1-5
D gene: NA
CDR3 protein: CASSFRVVVQPQHF
CDR3 DNA: TGTGCCAGCAGTTTCCGGGTGGTCGTTCAGCCCCAGCATTTT

clone size: NA
V gene: TRBV6-1
J gene: TRBJ2-6
D gene: NA
CDR3 protein: CASSGVSGANVLTF
CDR3 DNA: TGTGCCAGCAGCGGGGTCTCTGGGGCCAACGTCCTGACTTTC

clone size: NA
V gene: TRBV4-1
J gene: TRBJ1-6
D gene: NA
CDR3 protein: CASSQDLQGIVSRNSPLHF
CDR3 DNA: TGCGCCAGCAGCCAAGATCTCCAGGGGATTGTTTCGCGAAATTCACCCCTCCACTTT

clone size: once
V gene: TRBV19
J gene: TRBJ1-4
D gene: TRBD1
CDR3 protein: CASSLRGLAANEKLFF
CDR3 DNA: TGTGCCAGTAGCCTCAGGGGGCTTGCGGCTAATGAAAAACTGTTTTTT

clone size: NA
V gene: TRBV7-2
J gene: TRBJ2-1
D gene: NA
CDR3 protein: CASSVGGSAVSNEQFF
CDR3 DNA: TGTGCCAGCAGCGTGGGCGGCAGCGCCGTTTCCAATGAGCAGTTCTTC

clone size: NA
V gene: TRBV19
J gene: TRBJ2-5
D gene: NA
CDR3 protein: CASSMGLQETQYF
CDR3 DNA: TGTGCCAGTAGTATGGGGCTACAAGAGACCCAGTACTTC

clone size: NA
V gene: TRBV7-2
J gene: TRBJ2-7
D gene: TRBD1
CDR3 protein: CASRPTGAGEQYF
CDR3 DNA: TGTGCCAGCAGACCTACAGGGGCTGGCGAGCAGTACTTC

clone size: NA
V gene: TRBV19
J gene: TRBJ2-1
D gene: TRBD1
CDR3 protein: CASSIVGPGTGYNEQFF
CDR3 DNA: TGTGCCAGTAGTATAGTGGGGCCCGGGACAGGCTACAATGAGCAGTTCTTC

clone size: NA
V gene: TRBV4-1
J gene: TRBJ1-4
D gene: NA
CDR3 protein: CASSPLSGWGEKLFF
CDR3 DNA: TGCGCCAGCAGCCCTTTATCCGGATGGGGTGAAAAACTGTTTTTT

clone size: NA
V gene: TRBV19
J gene: TRBJ2-1
D gene: NA
CDR3 protein: CASSIFFRGASYNEQFF
CDR3 DNA: TGTGCCAGTAGTATTTTTTTTCGCGGCGCGTCCTACAATGAGCAGTTCTTC

clone size: NA
V gene: TRBV6-5
J gene: TRBJ2-1
D gene: TRBD2
CDR3 protein: CASRRTSGVGEQFF
CDR3 DNA: TGTGCCAGCAGGAGGACTAGCGGGGTCGGTGAGCAGTTCTTC

clone size: once
V gene: TRBV5-1
J gene: TRBJ1-3
D gene: TRBD1
CDR3 protein: CASSVDDREANTIYF
CDR3 DNA: TGCGCCAGCAGCGTTGACGACAGGGAGGCAAACACCATATATTTT

clone size: NA
V gene: TRBV19
J gene: TRBJ1-4
D gene: TRBD1
CDR3 protein: CASRTEGAPSEKLFF
CDR3 DNA: TGTGCCAGTAGAACAGAGGGGGCGCCAAGTGAAAAACTGTTTTTT

clone size: NA
V gene: TRBV7-8
J gene: TRBJ2-2
D gene: NA
CDR3 protein: CASRGTNFANTGELFF
CDR3 DNA: TGTGCCAGCAGGGGCACCAATTTCGCGAACACCGGGGAGCTGTTTTTT

clone size: NA
V gene: TRBV30
J gene: TRBJ1-5
D gene: NA
CDR3 protein: CAWSALGSDQPQHF
CDR3 DNA: TGTGCCTGGAGCGCCCTGGGTAGCGATCAGCCCCAGCATTTT

clone size: NA
V gene: TRBV6-5
J gene: TRBJ1-1
D gene: TRBD1
CDR3 protein: CANTRTGVEAFF
CDR3 DNA: TGTGCCAACACTCGGACAGGCGTAGAAGCTTTCTTT

clone size: few
V gene: TRBV30
J gene: TRBJ1-2
D gene: NA
CDR3 protein: CANGRGDGYTF
CDR3 DNA: TGTGCCAATGGACGGGGTGATGGCTACACCTTC

clone size: NA
V gene: TRBV7-3
J gene: TRBJ2-3
D gene: TRBD2
CDR3 protein: CASAATAGVDTQYF
CDR3 DNA: TGTGCCAGCGCCGCGACAGCGGGGGTAGATACGCAGTATTTT

clone size: NA
V gene: TRBV10-3
J gene: TRBJ2-3
D gene: TRBD2
CDR3 protein: CAAGGSDTQYF
CDR3 DNA: TGTGCCGCCGGGGGGTCAGATACGCAGTATTTT

clone size: NA
V gene: TRBV5-1
J gene: TRBJ2-5
D gene: TRBD1
CDR3 protein: CASSLGQGGETQYF
CDR3 DNA: TGCGCCAGCAGCCTCGGACAGGGGGGAGAGACCCAGTACTTC

clone size: NA
V gene: TRBV10-3
J gene: TRBJ1-5
D gene: NA
CDR3 protein: CAIAGRDTNQPQHF
CDR3 DNA: TGTGCCATTGCCGGACGGGACACCAATCAGCCCCAGCATTTT

clone size: NA
V gene: TRBV30
J gene: TRBJ2-5
D gene: NA
CDR3 protein: CAWNRALDSQETQYF
CDR3 DNA: TGTGCCTGGAATAGGGCTCTCGACAGCCAAGAGACCCAGTACTTC